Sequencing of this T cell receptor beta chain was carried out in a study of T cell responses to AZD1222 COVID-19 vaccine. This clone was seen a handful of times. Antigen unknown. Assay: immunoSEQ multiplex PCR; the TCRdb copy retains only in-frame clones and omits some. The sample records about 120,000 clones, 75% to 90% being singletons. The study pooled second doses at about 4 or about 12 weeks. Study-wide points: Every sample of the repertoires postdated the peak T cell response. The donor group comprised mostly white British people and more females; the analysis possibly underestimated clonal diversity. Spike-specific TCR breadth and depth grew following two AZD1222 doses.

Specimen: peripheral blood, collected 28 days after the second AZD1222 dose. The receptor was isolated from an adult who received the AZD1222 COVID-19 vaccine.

CDR3 sequence (DNA): TGTGCCAGCAGTGACTCGAGTCGCGGGACAGAGCAGTTCTTC. Its translation is CASSDSSRGTEQFF. This chain joins TRBV6-4 and TRBJ2-1; either TRBD1 or TRBD2 may supply D (6 bases each). CDR1 and CDR2 (germline): MRHNA, SNTAGT. V lost 0 bases and J lost 10, with 13 bases in between. The CDR3 length is 14 residues.